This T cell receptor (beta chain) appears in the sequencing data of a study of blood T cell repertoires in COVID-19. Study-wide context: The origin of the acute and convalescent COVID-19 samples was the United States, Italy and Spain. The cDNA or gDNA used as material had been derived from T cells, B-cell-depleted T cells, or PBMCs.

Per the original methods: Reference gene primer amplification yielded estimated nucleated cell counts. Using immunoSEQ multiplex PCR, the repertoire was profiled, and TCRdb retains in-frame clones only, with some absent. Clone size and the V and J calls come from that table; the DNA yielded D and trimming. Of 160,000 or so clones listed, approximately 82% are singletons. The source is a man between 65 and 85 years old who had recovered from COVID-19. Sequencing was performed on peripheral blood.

The CDR3 nucleotides read TGTGCCAGCAGAACTAGCGGGAGACGCGGGGATACGCAGTATTTT. The encoded protein is CASRTSGRRGDTQYF. The chain joins TRBV6-6 to TRBJ2-3; 11 positions match TRBD2. V lost 6 bases to trimming and J lost 6 bases; unmatched junction nucleotides: 8. Germline CDR1 MNHNY, CDR2 SVGAGI (reference sequence). The CDR3 length is 15 residues.